The clone carrying this T cell receptor (beta chain) was counted many times. The target antigen is unknown. This entry comes from a study of neurological immune-mediated disorders. Germline-derived CDR1 and CDR2 are DFQATT and SNEGSKA (reference sequence). The CDR3 is made up of 15 amino acids. V shed 7 bases and J shed 4 bases, with 19 bases lying between them. Points from the study as a whole: The most TCR clonal expansion was seen in HTLV-1-associated myelopathy, whereas the least was seen in multiple sclerosis, below the level in healthy controls.

Every sequencing run returned over 190 million TCR-beta sequences, which were derived from 15-18 subjects. One entry per CDR3 protein results from TCRdb running MiXCR on the 5' RACE reads. The data hold fewer than 30,000 distinct CDR3 sequences, with 13% observed a single time. This receptor was identified in a woman aged 35 to 49 with HTLV-1-associated myelopathy (HAM/TSP). The specimen was PBMCs. The chain uses TRBV20-1 and TRBJ2-2, with TRBD2 as a possible D gene (7 bases). CDR3 in amino acids: CSVKGGGAVTGELFF. The DNA for the CDR3 is TGCAGTGTTAAGGGGGGGGGCGCGGTCACCGGGGAGCTGTTTTTT.